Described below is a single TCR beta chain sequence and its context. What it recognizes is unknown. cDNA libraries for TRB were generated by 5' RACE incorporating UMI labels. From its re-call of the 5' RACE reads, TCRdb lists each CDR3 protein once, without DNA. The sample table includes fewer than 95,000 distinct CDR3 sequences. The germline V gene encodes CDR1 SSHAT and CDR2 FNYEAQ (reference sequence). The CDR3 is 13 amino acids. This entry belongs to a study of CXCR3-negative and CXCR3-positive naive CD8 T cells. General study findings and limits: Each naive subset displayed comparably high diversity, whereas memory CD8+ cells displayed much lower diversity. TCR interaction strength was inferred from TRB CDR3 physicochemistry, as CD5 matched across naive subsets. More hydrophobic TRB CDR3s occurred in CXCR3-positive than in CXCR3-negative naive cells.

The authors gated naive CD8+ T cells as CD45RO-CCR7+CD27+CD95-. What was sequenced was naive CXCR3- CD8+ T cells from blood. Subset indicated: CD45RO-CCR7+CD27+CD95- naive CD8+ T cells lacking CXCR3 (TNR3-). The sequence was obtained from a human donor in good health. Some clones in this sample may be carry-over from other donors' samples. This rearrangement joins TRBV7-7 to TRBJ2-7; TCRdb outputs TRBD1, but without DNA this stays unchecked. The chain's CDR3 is CASSFYRFVEQYF.